This passage covers 5 T cell receptor beta chains from one sample sequenced in a study of Ad26.COV2.S vaccination and SARS-CoV-2 variants. This table comes from immunoSEQ multiplex PCR, and its TCRdb copy is limited to in-frame clones, with some not included. Here the sample spans approximately 400,000 clones, about four fifths being singletons. As for treatment: roughly 18 received Ad26.COV2.S at low or high dose, single or two shots; about 5 received placebo; per-sample allocation not given. Each sample was drawn 63 days after the first injection (of vaccine or placebo). The sequences come from peripheral blood, collected in a trial of Ad26.COV2.S vaccine versus placebo. The source is a person between 18 and 59 years old who received the Ad26.COV2.S COVID-19 vaccine or a placebo.

J is TRBJ2-3 and V is TRBV3-1 (or the pseudogene TRBV3-2); TRBD2 aligns across 9 bases. Germline CDR1 and CDR2: LGHDT and YNNKEL (reference sequence). The length of the CDR3 is 16 residues. V gave up 1 base and J gave up 4 bases; unmatched junction bases: 6. The CDR3 region is CASSQVGTSNPDTQYF. The CDR3 bases are TGTGCCAGCAGCCAAGTAGGGACTAGCAACCCAGATACGCAGTATTTT.

This sequence joins TRBV7-6 and TRBJ1-1; D unclear. This CDR3 is 13 amino acids long. Deletions cut 3 bases from V and 4 bases from J, with 9 bases between. Germline V CDR1 and CDR2: SGHVS, FNYEAQ. The CDR3 nucleotides read TGTGCCAGCAGCTTCGGCCTGACCACTGAAGCTTTCTTT. Its protein is CASSFGLTTEAFF.

The chain combines TRBV27 with TRBJ1-5, with 7 bases matching TRBD1. The CDR3 has 13 amino acids. Germline V lookup: CDR1 MNHEY, CDR2 SMNVEV (reference sequence). The J segment lost 7 bases and the V segment lost 6 bases, leaving 6 bases of the junction unmatched. DNA for the CDR3: TGTGCCAGCAGCAGGGGGGTGGTACAGCCCCAGCATTTT. Its protein is CASSRGVVQPQHF.

A note on this clone: Other DNA sequences of this sample code for an identical CDR3. The chain carries TRBV7-3 and TRBJ1-1; no clear D. V lost 2 bases and J 1 base, leaving 5 bases between the germline ends. This CDR3 has 13 residues. Germline V gene data show CDR1 as SGHTA and CDR2 as FQGTGA. This chain's CDR3 is CASSLRGNTEAFF. The DNA of the CDR3 is TGTGCCAGCAGCTTACGGGGGAACACTGAAGCTTTCTTT. The entire variable domain, with the rest obtained from reference TRBV7-3 and TRBJ1-1, is as follows: GAGVSQTPSNKVTEKGKYVELRCDPISGHTALYWYRQSLGQGPEFLIYFQGTGAADDSGLPNDRFFAVRPEGSVSTLKIQRTERGDSAVYLCASSLRGNTEAFFGQGTRLTVV.

V usage is TRBV7-6 and J usage is TRBJ2-5, with D uncertain. Germline V gene sequence: CDR1 SGHVS, CDR2 FNYEAQ. The CDR3 extends over 12 amino acids. V was cut by 5 bases and J by 4 bases, with 8 bases left in between. CDR3 bases: TGTGCCAGCAGCCCTCCTCTAGAGACCCAGTACTTC. Residues: CASSPPLETQYF.